Each of the 11 T cell receptor beta chains below was sequenced from the same sample in a study of blood T cell repertoires in COVID-19. Repertoires were generated with immunoSEQ multiplex PCR, while TCRdb's copy carries only in-frame clones and drops some. This sample has about 210,000 clones, with 65% to 90% found just once. Sequences were obtained from PBMCs or T cells enriched from blood (not recorded which). The receptors here all came from a woman between 35 and 50 years old with acute COVID-19.

The CDR3 protein is CASSSRQGYEQYF. The CDR3 DNA follows: TGTGCCAGCAGCTCAAGACAGGGCTACGAGCAGTACTTC. This rearrangement joins TRBV11-3 to TRBJ2-7, with 7 bases matching TRBD1. Germline V CDR1 and CDR2: SGHNT, YENEEA. The CDR3 length is 13 residues. V shed 4 bases and J 3 bases; nucleotides not matched to a gene: 3.

The V gene is TRBV2, the J gene TRBJ2-3; D uncertain. Trimming stripped 4 bases from V and 4 bases from J, with 6 bases between. Germline V gene lookup returns CDR1 SNHLY and CDR2 FYNNEI. The CDR3 is 12 amino acids. The chain's CDR3 is CASSVRSDTQYF. CDR3 DNA: TGTGCCAGCAGTGTGAGATCAGATACGCAGTATTTT.

This clone has just one count. The chain carries TRBV19 and TRBJ1-5, with D possibly being TRBD1 (6 bases). This CDR3 contains 14 residues. CDR1 and CDR2 from the germline V gene are LNHDA and SQIVND (reference sequence). Trimming removed 6 bases from V and 5 bases from J, with 14 bases in between. CDR3 region: CASRPDNRDQPQHF. The CDR3 nucleotides read TGTGCCAGTAGGCCAGACAACAGGGATCAGCCCCAGCATTTT.

CDR3: CASSLGSGKNLYEQYF. Written as DNA, the CDR3 is TGTGCCAGCAGCCTAGGTAGCGGGAAGAATCTTTACGAGCAGTACTTC. The chain combines TRBV7-2 with TRBJ2-7; 8 nucleotides match TRBD2. V shed 5 bases and J 4 bases; nucleotides not matched to a gene: 13. The CDR3 loop spans 16 amino acids. Germline loops: CDR1 SGHTA, CDR2 FQGNSA.

CDR3 protein: CASSLELTLSYEQYF. For the CDR3, the DNA is TGTGCCAGCAGTTTAGAACTAACCCTCTCCTACGAGCAGTACTTC. V is TRBV28 and J is TRBJ2-7, with D hard to call. V lost 2 bases and J lost 0, with 11 bases in between. This CDR3 contains 15 residues. The germline V gene has CDR1 MDHEN and CDR2 SYDVKM.

The chain joins TRBV27 to TRBJ2-7; the D is unclear. The CDR3 has 12 amino acids. V dropped 5 bases and J dropped 0 bases, with 5 bases sitting between them. Germline V lookup: CDR1 MNHEY, CDR2 SMNVEV (reference sequence). CDR3 in amino acids: CASSQHSYEQYF. CDR3 bases: TGTGCCAGCAGTCAACACTCCTACGAGCAGTACTTC.

The rearrangement links TRBV5-1 to TRBJ1-6; possible D gene TRBD1, 5 bases. The CDR3 contains 16 residues. Germline values: CDR1 SGHRS, CDR2 YFSETQ. The ends were cut back, 0 bases at V and 0 bases at J, with 7 bases in the middle. The CDR3 loop is CASSLGGTSYNSPLHF. The CDR3 nucleotides read TGCGCCAGCAGCTTGGGGGGCACCTCCTATAATTCACCCCTCCACTTT. The complete variable domain, with remaining parts taken from reference TRBV5-1 and TRBJ1-6, reads KAGVTQTPRYLIKTRGQQVTLSCSPISGHRSVSWYQQTPGQGLQFLFEYFSETQRNKGNFPGRFSGRQFSNSRSEMNVSTLELGDSALYLCASSLGGTSYNSPLHFGNGTRLTVT.

The rearrangement links TRBV2 to TRBJ1-5; D ambiguous. This CDR3 is built from 16 residues. Germline CDR1 is SNHLY and CDR2 is FYNNEI. Trimming removed 2 bases from V and 15 bases from J, with 26 bases in between. CDR3 residues: CASSESVGQVLSWRHF. CDR3 coding DNA: TGTGCCAGCAGTGAATCAGTTGGCCAGGTTCTTTCCTGGCGGCATTTT. The full variable domain, completed using reference TRBV2 and TRBJ1-5, is EPEVTQTPSHQVTQMGQEVILRCVPISNHLYFYWYRQILGQKVEFLVSFYNNEISEKSEIFDDQFSVERPDGSNFTLKIRSTKLEDSAMYFCASSESVGQVLSWRHFGDGTRLSIL.

V is TRBV18 and J is TRBJ2-2; TRBD2 matches at 11 bases. J was trimmed by 5 bases and V by 4 bases; bases with no gene match: 15. This CDR3 is 19 amino acids long. CDR1 and CDR2 (germline): KGHSH, LQKENI. The CDR3 loop is CASSQFSLAGDTRTGELFF. In DNA form, the CDR3 reads TGTGCCAGCTCACAGTTCTCACTAGCGGGAGACACGAGGACCGGGGAGCTGTTTTTT.

The chain joins TRBV14 to TRBJ2-1; D is ambiguous. The V gene lost 0 bases and the J gene lost 0 bases, with 9 bases spanning the gap. Germline V gene lookup returns CDR1 SGHDN and CDR2 FVKESK. The CDR3 extends over 16 amino acids. This CDR3 is CASSQDPFLSYNEQFF. In DNA, the CDR3 is TGTGCCAGCAGCCAAGATCCCTTCCTCTCCTACAATGAGCAGTTCTTC.

The chain links TRBV12-3 or TRBV12-4 to TRBJ1-2; D not resolved. V was trimmed by 6 bases and J by 8 bases, leaving 10 bases between them. CDR3 length: 11 residues. CDR3 bases: TGTGCCAGCAGCCCCTTCCGGGGCTACACCTTC. Its protein is CASSPFRGYTF.